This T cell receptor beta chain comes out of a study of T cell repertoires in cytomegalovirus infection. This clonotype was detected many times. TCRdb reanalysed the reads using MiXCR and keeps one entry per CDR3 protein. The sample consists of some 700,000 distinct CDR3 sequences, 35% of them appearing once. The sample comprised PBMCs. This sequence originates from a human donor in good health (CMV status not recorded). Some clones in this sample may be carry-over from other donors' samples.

This CDR3 is CASSSHGWGRYGYTF. The CDR3 bases are TGTGCCAGCAGCTCCCACGGGTGGGGGCGCTATGGCTACACCTTC. The rearrangement links TRBV7-2 to TRBJ1-2; possible D gene TRBD1, 6 bases. The CDR3 length is 15 residues. Germline CDR1 is SGHTA and CDR2 is FQGNSA. V shed 4 bases and J shed 4 bases, with 16 bases lying between them.